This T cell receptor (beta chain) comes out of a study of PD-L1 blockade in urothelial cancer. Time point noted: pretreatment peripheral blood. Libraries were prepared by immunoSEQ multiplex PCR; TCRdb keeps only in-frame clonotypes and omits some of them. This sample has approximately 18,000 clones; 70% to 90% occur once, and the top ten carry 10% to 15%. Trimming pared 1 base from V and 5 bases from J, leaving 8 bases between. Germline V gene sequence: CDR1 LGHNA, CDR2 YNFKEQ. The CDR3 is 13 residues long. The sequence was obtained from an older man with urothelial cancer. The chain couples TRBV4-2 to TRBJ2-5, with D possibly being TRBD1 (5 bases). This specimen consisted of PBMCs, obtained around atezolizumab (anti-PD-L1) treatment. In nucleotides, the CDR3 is TGTGCCAGCAGCCAAGGGGGCTGGGAGACCCAGTACTTC. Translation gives CASSQGGWETQYF.